These 14 T cell receptor beta chains share one sample of origin, sequenced in a study of regulatory T cells in long-lasting Graves disease. The time point here: newly diagnosed GD, antithyroid drugs for less than 3 months. The authors made the TCR library using RNA they extracted from PBMCs. iRepertoire HTBI primers and Arm-PCR of CDR3 regions built TCR beta libraries. Via MiXCR, TCRdb re-called the multiplex PCR reads, giving one row per CDR3 protein. The data show about 530,000 distinct CDR3 sequences, about 16% seen once. These same data were also listed under a study on T cells in Graves' hyperthyroidism and ophthalmopathy.

The source was peripheral blood mononuclear cells (PBMCs), collected at new diagnosis, from a patient treated with antithyroid drugs. The receptor source for this set is a woman between 40 and 65 years old with Graves disease.

This clonotype has a count of ten or more. The rearrangement joins TRBV18 to TRBJ1-2; the match to TRBD1 covers 12 bases. With V trimmed by 5 bases and J by 2 bases, 12 bases remained unmatched. Germline values: CDR1 KGHSH, CDR2 LQKENI. The CDR3 is 18 amino acids. Written as DNA, the CDR3 is TGTGCCAGCTCATCAACCGGGACAGGGGGCTCGCAAAACTATGGCTACACCTTC. This translates into CASSSTGTGGSQNYGYTF.

This clonotype has a count of ten or more. The rearrangement links TRBV11-2 to TRBJ2-2; TRBD2 agrees at 7 bases. V shed 3 bases and J 2 bases; nucleotides not matched to a gene: 6. Germline values: CDR1 SGHAT, CDR2 FQNNGV. This CDR3 is 16 amino acids long. The DNA of the CDR3 is TGTGCCAGCAGCTTTTCCGGCGGGGGTAACACCGGGGAGCTGTTTTTT. It codes for CASSFSGGGNTGELFF.

This clonotype has ten or more counts. The V gene is TRBV29-1, the J gene TRBJ1-1, with 7 bases fitting TRBD1. The ends lost 8 bases at V and 3 bases at J; junction bases unmatched: 9. Germline V gene sequence: CDR1 SQVTM, CDR2 ANQGSEA. The length of the CDR3 is 13 residues. The CDR3: CSLTGLGDTEAFF. CDR3 bases: TGCAGCCTGACAGGGTTGGGGGACACTGAAGCTTTCTTT.

The J gene is TRBJ2-1, the V gene TRBV7-9; tentatively, D is TRBD2 (5 bases). The V end was cut by 3 bases, the J end by 5 bases, with 14 bases between. CDR3 length: 15 residues. Germline-derived CDR1 and CDR2 are SEHNR and FQNEAQ (reference sequence). In DNA form, the CDR3 reads TGTGCCAGCAGCTTCGCCCGACTACTCAACAATGAGCAGTTCTTC. It translates to CASSFARLLNNEQFF.

This clonotype was seen many times. This sequence joins TRBV5-6 and TRBJ1-1, with 8 nucleotides matching TRBD1. The CDR3 loop spans 13 amino acids. Germline-derived CDR1 and CDR2 are SGHDT and YYEEEE. The junction had 4 bases not matched to a gene; V was cut back by 1 base and J by 8 bases. CDR3: CASSLRTGKEAFF. DNA of the CDR3: TGTGCCAGCAGCTTGAGGACAGGGAAAGAAGCTTTCTTT.

This clonotype was counted at least ten times. The gene calls are TRBV20-1 and TRBJ1-6, with D unresolved. Germline V gives CDR1 DFQATT, CDR2 SNEGSKA (reference sequence). This CDR3 is built from 14 residues. With 6 bases removed from V and 9 bases from J, the gap between germline ends came to 18 bases. The CDR3 DNA follows: TGCAGTGCCCCTGATCGAACACCTAGTTCACCCCTCCACTTT. The encoded protein is CSAPDRTPSSPLHF.

This clonotype has just a few counts. This may come from a read error, since a much larger clone is one base off. The CDR3 does not close with the conserved phenylalanine or tryptophan, likely indicating a read error. CDR3 amino acids: CASSESLSGQYSNQPQHL. As DNA, the CDR3 is TGTGCCAGCAGTGAGAGTTTATCGGGACAATATAGCAATCAGCCCCAGCATCTT. The chain uses TRBV2 and TRBJ1-5; weak D call: TRBD1 (6 bases). Trimming cost V 3 bases and J 0 bases, with 18 bases left between them. The germline CDR1 and CDR2 sequences are SNHLY and FYNNEI. There are 18 residues in the CDR3.

The chain is built from TRBV28 and TRBJ2-5; 10 bases align to TRBD2. Trimming removed 5 bases from V and 4 bases from J; junction bases left unmatched: 7. CDR1 is MDHEN, CDR2 SYDVKM, per germline. There are 15 residues in the CDR3. In DNA form, the CDR3 reads TGTGCCAGCAGTCCGCAAGCGGGAGGGGGAGAGACCCAGTACTTC. As protein: CASSPQAGGGETQYF. Variable domain in full (rest from reference TRBV28 and TRBJ2-5): DVKVTQSSRYLVKRTGEKVFLECVQDMDHENMFWYRQDPGLGLRLIYFSYDVKMKEKGDIPEGYSVSREKKERFSLILESASTNQTSMYLCASSPQAGGGETQYFGPGTRLLVL.

This clonotype was observed at least ten times. The gene calls are TRBV3-1 and TRBJ2-2; either TRBD1 or TRBD2 may supply D (5 bases each). The CDR3 runs to 14 residues. The V end was cut by 8 bases, the J end by 5 bases, with 15 bases between. Germline values: CDR1 LGHDT, CDR2 YNNKEL (reference sequence). CDR3 sequence: CASSPGTSTGELFF. CDR3 nucleotides: TGTGCCAGCTCACCCGGGACGTCGACCGGGGAGCTGTTTTTT.

This clonotype was counted between two and nine times. The V gene is TRBV6-1, the J gene TRBJ1-1; D is unresolved. The V and J ends lost 0 bases and 9 bases respectively, with 11 bases between them. The CDR3 consists of 13 residues. Per the germline V gene, CDR1 is MNHNS and CDR2 is SASEGT. For the CDR3, the DNA is TGTGCCAGCAGTGAAGCGACGAGGTCTCAAGCTTTCTTT. This translates into CASSEATRSQAFF.

This clonotype was counted ten times or more. V usage is TRBV27 and J usage is TRBJ2-3; possibly TRBD2 for D (5 bases). This CDR3 is built from 16 residues. The V gene's germline CDR1 is MNHEY and CDR2 SMNVEV (reference sequence). V was clipped by 3 bases and J by 2 bases, with 15 bases between them. The CDR3 sequence: CASSFRASSYTDTQYF. The CDR3 bases are TGTGCCAGCAGTTTTAGGGCTAGCTCATACACAGATACGCAGTATTTT.

This clonotype was seen many times. The chain has TRBV20-1 and TRBJ2-3; TRBD2 is a possible D gene (7 bases). The CDR3 runs to 14 residues. Germline V gene data show CDR1 as DFQATT and CDR2 as SNEGSKA (reference sequence). V dropped 4 bases and J dropped 1 base, with 12 bases sitting between them. The CDR3 reads CSAKRGGGTDTQYF. The CDR3 DNA follows: TGCAGTGCTAAAAGGGGGGGAGGCACAGATACGCAGTATTTT.

In its sample, this clonotype was seen many times. CDR3 DNA: TGTGCCAGCAGTTTGGGGCCAGTCTATGGCTACACCTTC. Translated, it gives CASSLGPVYGYTF. The chain links TRBV12-3 or TRBV12-4 to TRBJ1-2, with D possibly matching TRBD1 (5 bases). Trimming took off 3 bases at V and 4 bases at J, with 9 bases between the two ends. CDR3 length equals 13 residues.

This clonotype was observed at least ten times. The chain couples TRBV2 to TRBJ1-2; possibly TRBD1 for D (6 bases). CDR1 is SNHLY and CDR2 is FYNNEI in the germline V gene. The germline V and J ends were trimmed by 8 bases and 8 bases, with 18 bases remaining between them. The CDR3 totals 13 residues. CDR3 DNA: TGTGCCAGCCTTGAGGTTACAGGGACCGGCTACACCTTC. Amino acid sequence: CASLEVTGTGYTF.